The next 29 T cell receptor beta chains were all read from a single sample in a study of identical twins. TCRdb independently ran MiXCR on the 5' RACE reads; one entry per CDR3 protein. In the table there are about 890,000 distinct CDR3 sequences, approximately 13% of which are singletons. These data are also associated with another study on yellow fever vaccine responses in identical twins.

The sequenced sample consisted of PBMCs. The receptors come from a woman aged 18-29 years in good health.

This clonotype was seen at least ten times. The chain combines TRBV20-1 with TRBJ2-1, with 7 bases that match TRBD1. J was trimmed by 6 bases and V by 2 bases; bases with no gene match: 7. This CDR3 has 14 residues. The germline CDR1 and CDR2 sequences are DFQATT and SNEGSKA (reference sequence). For the CDR3, the DNA is TGCAGTGCTAGACCGGGACAGCCTGTCAATGAGCAGTTCTTC. Its translation: CSARPGQPVNEQFF.

This clonotype has just a few counts. The chain carries TRBV28 and TRBJ2-2, with TRBD2 matching 8 bases. J was trimmed by 3 bases and V by 7 bases; bases with no gene match: 10. Germline V gives CDR1 MDHEN, CDR2 SYDVKM. This CDR3 spans 16 amino acids. In DNA form, the CDR3 reads TGTGCCAGCACCGGCCTTACGCGGGAGGACACCGGGGAGCTGTTTTTT. It yields the protein CASTGLTREDTGELFF.

This clonotype was seen more than once but under ten times. The chain combines TRBV6-1 with TRBJ2-7; TRBD1 matches 9 bases. The CDR3 is 15 residues long. The germline V gene encodes CDR1 MNHNS and CDR2 SASEGT. The V gene end was trimmed by 2 bases and the J gene end by 3 bases; junction bases not matched to a gene: 5. CDR3 in amino acids: CASSESGTGYYEQYF. As DNA, the CDR3 is TGTGCCAGCAGTGAATCCGGGACAGGGTACTACGAGCAGTACTTC.

J is TRBJ2-1 and V is TRBV14; D is tentatively TRBD1 or TRBD2 (5 bases each). V gave up 1 base and J gave up 6 bases, with 13 bases separating them. The germline CDR1 and CDR2 sequences are SGHDN and FVKESK. The CDR3 length is 15 residues. CDR3 sequence (DNA): TGTGCCAGCAGCCAAGTCGCCGGGGCGGGCAATGAGCAGTTCTTC. This codes for CASSQVAGAGNEQFF.

In this sample, this clonotype turned up a few times. The gene calls are TRBV19 and TRBJ1-2; 7 positions match TRBD1. With 7 bases clipped from V and 1 base from J, the junction kept 6 bases outside the gene matches. The germline gives CDR1 LNHDA, CDR2 SQIVND (reference sequence). CDR3 length equals 14 residues. The CDR3: CASNPGGVNYGYTF. The CDR3 DNA is TGTGCCAGTAATCCAGGGGGAGTTAACTATGGCTACACCTTC.

The V and J genes are TRBV7-8 and TRBJ2-7; either TRBD1 or TRBD2 may supply D (5 bases each). The CDR3 sequence is 14 residues long. V lost 2 bases and J 6 bases, leaving 14 bases between the germline ends. Germline CDR1 is SGHVS and CDR2 is FQNEAQ. CDR3 amino acids: CASSLRLKGSEQYF. The CDR3 DNA reads as TGTGCCAGCAGCTTACGACTAAAGGGGAGCGAGCAGTACTTC.

This chain uses TRBV7-3 with TRBJ2-7, with 13 bases fitting TRBD2. V gave up 2 bases and J gave up 0 bases; unmatched junction bases: 7. This CDR3 is 18 amino acids long. The V gene's germline CDR1 is SGHTA and CDR2 FQGTGA. The CDR3: CASSLLGLAGVLSYEQYF. CDR3 DNA sequence: TGTGCCAGCAGCTTACTAGGACTAGCGGGAGTCCTCTCCTACGAGCAGTACTTC.

The rearrangement joins TRBV18 to TRBJ2-1, with D maybe TRBD2 (6 bases). The length of the CDR3 is 17 residues. CDR1 is KGHSH, CDR2 LQKENI, per germline. V was shortened by 6 bases and J by 12 bases, with 30 bases between the two germline ends. CDR3 sequence: CASSQDLSPGPAGLQFF. The CDR3 nucleotides read TGTGCCAGCTCTCAGGACCTTAGCCCGGGGCCAGCGGGTTTGCAGTTCTTC.

This chain connects TRBV6-5 to TRBJ2-2; D perhaps matches TRBD2 (5 bases). The length of the CDR3 is 16 residues. Germline lookup yields CDR1 MNHEY and CDR2 SVGAGI. V shed 5 bases and J shed 7 bases, with 20 bases lying between them. The CDR3 DNA reads TGTGCCAGCAGTCACCCGTCGACTGCTAGCAGCGGGGAGCTGTTTTTT. It yields the protein CASSHPSTASSGELFF.

This clonotype was seen only a few times. This rearrangement joins TRBV14 to TRBJ2-7, with D uncertain. CDR1 and CDR2 (germline): SGHDN, FVKESK. Deletions cut 0 bases from V and 4 bases from J, with 10 bases between. This CDR3 region has 14 residues. Written as DNA, the CDR3 is TGTGCCAGCAGCCAAGATCTTTCCGTTTACGAGCAGTACGTC. Translated, it gives CASSQDLSVYEQYV.

The genes are TRBV6-6 and TRBJ1-2; D remains unclear. CDR1 and CDR2 (germline): MNHNY, SVGAGI (reference sequence). Trimming took 4 bases from V and 4 from J, leaving 10 bases between them. This CDR3 is built from 13 residues. In DNA form, the CDR3 reads TGTGCCAGCAGTTCCGGACCGATCTATGGCTACACCTTC. This gives the protein CASSSGPIYGYTF.

This clonotype appeared many times. In DNA form, the CDR3 reads TGTGCCAGCAGTTTGGGACAGTACACCGGGGAGCTGTTTTTT. It is translated as CASSLGQYTGELFF. The chain is built from TRBV28 and TRBJ2-2, with 7 bases that match TRBD1. CDR3 length equals 14 residues. Germline CDR1 reads MDHEN; CDR2 reads SYDVKM. The ends lost 3 bases at V and 3 bases at J; junction bases unmatched: 1.

The chain employs TRBV4-1 and TRBJ2-1; 14 nucleotides align to TRBD2. From germline, CDR1 is MGHRA and CDR2 YSYEKL. The V gene end was trimmed by 3 bases and the J gene end by 8 bases; junction bases not matched to a gene: 18. The CDR3 has 20 amino acids. The CDR3 region is CASSHMIGTSGRSPGDEQFF. The CDR3 coding sequence is TGCGCCAGCAGCCACATGATTGGGACTAGCGGGAGAAGTCCGGGTGATGAGCAGTTCTTC.

This clonotype was counted ten times or more. This sequence joins TRBV15 and TRBJ2-3, with D perhaps matching TRBD2 (6 bases). The CDR3 has 18 residues. Germline CDR1 and CDR2: LNHNV and YYDKDF (reference sequence). V dropped 0 bases and J dropped 0 bases, with 16 bases sitting between them. The CDR3 bases are TGTGCCACCAGCAGAGAGTTCGCTACTAGCCTTAGCACAGATACGCAGTATTTT. It encodes CATSREFATSLSTDTQYF.

The chain links TRBV3-1 to TRBJ2-3; tentative D call: TRBD1 (6 bases). Trimming took 0 bases from V and 6 from J, leaving 16 bases between them. This CDR3 contains 16 residues. CDR1 LGHDT and CDR2 YNNKEL come from the germline V gene (reference sequence). CDR3 bases: TGTGCCAGCAGCCAAGATCCCCAGGGGCGAGGGGATACGCAGTATTTT. Its translation: CASSQDPQGRGDTQYF.

The gene calls are TRBV7-9 and TRBJ2-6, with D hard to call. Germline V lookup: CDR1 SEHNR, CDR2 FQNEAQ (reference sequence). Trimming left V 0 bases short and J 0 bases short, with 6 bases between. The CDR3 extends over 16 amino acids. The CDR3, as DNA: TGTGCCAGCAGCTTAGCGGACGGCTCTGGGGCCAACGTCCTGACTTTC. Its protein is CASSLADGSGANVLTF.

The chain recombines TRBV10-3 with TRBJ2-7; D might be TRBD1 or TRBD2, each matching 5 bases. The CDR3 is made up of 12 amino acids. Germline CDR1 and CDR2: ENHRY and SYGVKD. Trimming took off 4 bases at V and 5 bases at J, with 9 bases between the two ends. CDR3 DNA sequence: TGTGCCATCAGTGGGGGACCGAACGAGCAGTACTTC. Translated: CAISGGPNEQYF.

This clonotype was seen a handful of times. This sequence joins TRBV29-1 and TRBJ1-1; D not certain. Deletions cut 2 bases from V and 5 bases from J, with 15 bases between. Germline CDR1 SQVTM, CDR2 ANQGSEA. The CDR3 is 14 residues long. CDR3 DNA sequence: TGCAGCGTTGAATTGCGGGGTACGAAAACTGAAGCTTTCTTT. This sequence encodes CSVELRGTKTEAFF.

The gene calls are TRBV2 and TRBJ2-4; TRBD1 matches at 7 bases. V was clipped by 2 bases and J by 7 bases; unmatched bases: 5. The CDR3 runs to 14 residues. Germline V gene sequence: CDR1 SNHLY, CDR2 FYNNEI. The CDR3 loop is CASSEYTGANIQYF. CDR3 nucleotide sequence: TGTGCCAGCAGTGAATATACAGGGGCCAACATTCAGTACTTC.

In nucleotides, the CDR3 is TGTGCCAGTAGTAAGGCTGGGACCACTGAAGCTTTCTTT. Translating it yields CASSKAGTTEAFF. The gene calls are TRBV19 and TRBJ1-1; possible D gene TRBD1, 5 bases. The CDR3 consists of 13 residues. Germline V gives CDR1 LNHDA, CDR2 SQIVND (reference sequence). Trimming took off 4 bases at V and 4 bases at J, with 10 bases between the two ends. Using reference TRBV19 and TRBJ1-1 for the parts outside the CDR3, the full variable domain is DGGITQSPKYLFRKEGQNVTLSCEQNLNHDAMYWYRQDPGQGLRLIYYSQIVNDFQKGDIAEGYSVSREKKESFPLTVTSAQKNPTAFYLCASSKAGTTEAFFGQGTRLTVV.

This clonotype was detected a few times. The chain carries TRBV25-1 and TRBJ2-1; TRBD2 aligns across 7 bases. CDR1 and CDR2 from the germline V gene are MGHDK and SYGVNS. This CDR3 has 17 residues. After removal of 0 bases from V and 8 bases from J, the junction contained 13 bases not matched to a gene. The CDR3 is CASSEYQGRLAVYEQFF. DNA for the CDR3: TGTGCCAGCAGTGAATACCAGGGAAGACTAGCAGTCTATGAGCAGTTCTTC.

At least ten counts were recorded for this clonotype. The gene calls are TRBV5-1 and TRBJ2-1; TRBD1 or TRBD2 may be the D gene (6 bases each). The ends were cut back, 5 bases at V and 9 bases at J, with 12 bases in the middle. This CDR3 is built from 12 residues. Germline CDR1 is SGHRS and CDR2 is YFSETQ. CDR3 protein: CASRPEGGEQFF. As DNA, the CDR3 is TGCGCCAGCAGGCCCGAGGGGGGTGAGCAGTTCTTC.

In this sample, this clonotype turned up a few times. The genes are TRBV29-1 and TRBJ2-7; the match to TRBD1 covers 7 bases. The CDR3 totals 13 residues. Germline CDR1 SQVTM, CDR2 ANQGSEA. The V gene end was trimmed by 7 bases and the J gene end by 2 bases; junction bases not matched to a gene: 8. The CDR3 DNA reads TGCAGCGCCCGAACCGGGACAGCCTACGAGCAGTACTTC. It translates to CSARTGTAYEQYF.

This clonotype has ten or more counts. The gene calls are TRBV14 and TRBJ1-2, with D possibly being TRBD1 (5 bases). CDR1 and CDR2 (germline): SGHDN, FVKESK. Trimming removed 0 bases at V and 7 bases at J, with 12 bases between. This CDR3 spans 14 amino acids. CDR3 region: CASSQEGRGRGYTF. Written as DNA, the CDR3 is TGTGCCAGCAGCCAAGAGGGTAGGGGCCGTGGCTACACCTTC.

This clonotype has more than one count but fewer than ten. V and J are TRBV6-1 and TRBJ1-4, with D perhaps matching TRBD1 (6 bases). The CDR3 sequence is 15 residues long. The V gene's germline CDR1 is MNHNS and CDR2 SASEGT. V lost 8 bases and J lost 8, with 21 bases in between. The CDR3 DNA is TGTGCCAGCGCCTCTCACGGGGGGCGAAAGGAAAAACTGTTTTTT. This sequence encodes CASASHGGRKEKLFF.

The sample holds a few counts of this clonotype. The J gene is TRBJ2-3, the V gene TRBV5-1, with 10 bases fitting TRBD2. Germline values: CDR1 SGHRS, CDR2 YFSETQ. V lost 4 bases, J lost 5 bases, and 10 bases stayed unmatched. This CDR3 comprises 16 residues. The CDR3: CASSPSGRAGRDTQYF. CDR3 nucleotides: TGCGCCAGCAGCCCCAGCGGGAGGGCCGGGAGAGATACGCAGTATTTT.

This clonotype was counted many times. The CDR3 reads CASSFGVGPYNEQFF. Here the CDR3 DNA reads TGTGCCAGCAGTTTTGGGGTGGGCCCCTACAATGAGCAGTTCTTC. The J gene is TRBJ2-1, the V gene TRBV12-3 or TRBV12-4; no definite D call. V was pared by 3 bases and J by 2 bases, with 11 bases between. The CDR3 runs 15 residues.

This clonotype showed up many times. This chain connects TRBV7-6 to TRBJ2-1; unclear D gene. The germline V gene has CDR1 SGHVS and CDR2 FNYEAQ. CDR3 length equals 13 residues. V gave up 4 bases and J gave up 1 base, with 5 bases separating them. The CDR3 DNA reads as TGTGCCAGCAGCTCCCAATCCTACAATGAGCAGTTCTTC. It specifies CASSSQSYNEQFF.

This sequence joins TRBV6-1 and TRBJ1-6; 7 nucleotides align to TRBD1. The CDR3 length is 14 residues. Looked up from germline, CDR1 is MNHNS and CDR2 is SASEGT. The trim removed 8 bases at V and 5 bases at J, leaving 6 bases unmatched. The CDR3 reads CASRDSPNNSPLHF. The CDR3 DNA is TGTGCCAGCCGGGACAGCCCCAATAATTCACCCCTCCACTTT.